This TCR beta chain was sequenced during a study of graft-versus-host responses after intestinal transplantation. Study-wide context: Uniformly, recipients were administered anti-thymocyte globulin induction with subsequent tacrolimus and steroids for around 3 years. Study-level points and caveats: GvH clonotypes were identified within recipient marrow, with a subset emerging first in ileum or blood. Early HvG declines after transplant were associated with peak circulating GvH clone levels.

Generated by immunoSEQ multiplex PCR, the TCRdb table keeps only in-frame clones and is missing some. The profile shows under 90,000 clones, around 90% of them singletons. This clone was detected once. Its antigen is still unknown. The CDR3 spans 13 residues. Germline CDR1 and CDR2: SGHVS and FNYEAQ. V was clipped by 6 bases and J by 0 bases, with 6 bases between them. The sequence derives from a human donor who was the organ donor for an intestinal transplant. This specimen consisted of unstimulated CD8+ T cells sorted from spleen or lymph node cells, obtained before transplant. This chain connects TRBV7-6 to TRBJ1-3; D call uncertain. CDR3 residues: CASSSGSGNTIYF. CDR3 nucleotides: TGTGCCAGCAGTTCCGGCTCTGGAAACACCATATATTTT. Drawing the rest from reference TRBV7-6 and TRBJ1-3, the complete variable domain is GAGVSQSPRYKVTKRGQDVALRCDPISGHVSLYWYRQALGQGPEFLTYFNYEAQQDKSGLPNDRFSAERPEGSISTLTIQRTEQRDSAMYRCASSSGSGNTIYFGEGSWLTVV.